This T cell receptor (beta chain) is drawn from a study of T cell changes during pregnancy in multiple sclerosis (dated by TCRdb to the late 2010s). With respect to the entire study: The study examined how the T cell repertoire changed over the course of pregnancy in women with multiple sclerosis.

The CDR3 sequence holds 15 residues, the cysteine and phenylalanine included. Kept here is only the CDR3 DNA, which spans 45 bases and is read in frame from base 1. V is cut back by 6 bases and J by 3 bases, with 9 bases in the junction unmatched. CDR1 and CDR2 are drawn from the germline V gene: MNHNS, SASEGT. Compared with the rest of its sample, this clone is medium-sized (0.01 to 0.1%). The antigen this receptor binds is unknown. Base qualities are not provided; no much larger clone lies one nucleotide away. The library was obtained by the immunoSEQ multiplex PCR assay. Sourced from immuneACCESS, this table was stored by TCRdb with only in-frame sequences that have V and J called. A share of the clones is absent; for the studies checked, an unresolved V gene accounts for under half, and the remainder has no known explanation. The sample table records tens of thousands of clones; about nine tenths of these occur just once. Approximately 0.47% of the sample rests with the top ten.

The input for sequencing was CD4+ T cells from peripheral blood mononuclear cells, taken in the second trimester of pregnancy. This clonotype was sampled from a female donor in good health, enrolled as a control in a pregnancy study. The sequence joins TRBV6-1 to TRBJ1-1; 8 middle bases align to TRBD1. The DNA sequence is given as TGTGCCAGCAGGCAGGGGGCCCATACGGACACTGAAGCTTTCTTT. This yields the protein CASRQGAHTDTEAFF.